These 21 T cell receptor beta chains were all obtained from the same sample, sequenced in a study of blood T cell repertoires in COVID-19. Generated by immunoSEQ multiplex PCR, the TCRdb table keeps only in-frame clones and is missing some. Of some 400,000 clones detected, 75% to 90% appear once; the ten largest clones hold roughly 1.1%. Material: PBMCs or T cells enriched from blood (not recorded which). These receptors were taken from a man aged 25-45 years who had recovered from COVID-19.

This clone was detected only once. The V call is TRBV10-3, the J call TRBJ2-3; 7 bases agree with TRBD2. V lost 5 bases and J lost 2; bases outside the gene matches: 10. Germline V gene data show CDR1 as ENHRY and CDR2 as SYGVKD. There are 16 residues in the CDR3. The DNA of the CDR3 is TGTGCCATCAGTCCCAGGGAGGGGTCCCTCACAGATACGCAGTATTTT. Protein product: CAISPREGSLTDTQYF.

This clone was found once. CDR3 in DNA: TGCGCCAGCAGCCCCAGACAGGGCCTCTACAATGAGCAGTTCTTC. Amino acids: CASSPRQGLYNEQFF. V is TRBV5-1 and J is TRBJ2-1, with 7 positions matching TRBD1. Looked up from germline, CDR1 is SGHRS and CDR2 is YFSETQ. Losses at the gene ends were 4 bases for V and 3 bases for J; bases not matched to a gene: 7. The CDR3 length is 15 residues.

The chain recombines TRBV28 with TRBJ1-1, with D tentatively TRBD1 (6 bases). This CDR3 is built from 14 residues. V lost 5 bases to trimming and J lost 5 bases, with 15 bases between them. Germline-derived CDR1 and CDR2 are MDHEN and SYDVKM. The CDR3: CASSGAGAQTEAFF. CDR3 DNA sequence: TGTGCCAGCAGTGGGGCGGGGGCGCAGACTGAAGCTTTCTTT.

This chain uses TRBV28 with TRBJ2-7; possibly TRBD1 for D (6 bases). V lost 4 bases and J 3 bases, leaving 13 bases between the germline ends. The germline gives CDR1 MDHEN, CDR2 SYDVKM. CDR3 length equals 14 residues. For the CDR3, the DNA is TGTGCCAGCAGTTCCACAGGGTTAGGCTACGAGCAGTACTTC. This gives the protein CASSSTGLGYEQYF.

This clone was detected only a few times. The genes are TRBV5-8 and TRBJ2-3, with 7 positions matching TRBD2. This CDR3 is built from 15 residues. The ends lost 1 base at V and 7 bases at J; junction bases unmatched: 9. CDR1 SGHTS and CDR2 YDEGEE come from the germline V gene. The CDR3 sequence: CASSLRPGGPNTQYF. CDR3 sequence (DNA): TGTGCCAGCAGCTTGCGTCCGGGAGGTCCTAATACGCAGTATTTT.

This chain connects TRBV19 to TRBJ2-3; TRBD1 aligns across 7 bases. V shed 6 bases and J 1 base; nucleotides not matched to a gene: 7. The germline gives CDR1 LNHDA, CDR2 SQIVND (reference sequence). This CDR3 spans 15 amino acids. CDR3 coding DNA: TGTGCCAGTAGACCACAGGGGATGGGCACAGATACGCAGTATTTT. The encoded protein is CASRPQGMGTDTQYF.

This clone has just a few counts. The V gene is TRBV3-1 (or the pseudogene TRBV3-2), the J gene TRBJ2-2, with D possibly matching TRBD2 (5 bases). Germline V gives CDR1 LGHDT, CDR2 YNNKEL (reference sequence). Trimming removed 4 bases from V and 0 bases from J, with 12 bases in between. The length of the CDR3 is 16 residues. The CDR3 nucleotides read TGTGCCAGCAGCCCCGCGGGCCTATCGAACACCGGGGAGCTGTTTTTT. The encoded protein is CASSPAGLSNTGELFF.

This chain connects TRBV11-2 to TRBJ2-1, with 9 bases fitting TRBD2. Losses at the gene ends were 5 bases for V and 5 bases for J; bases not matched to a gene: 7. Germline loops: CDR1 SGHAT, CDR2 FQNNGV. The length of the CDR3 is 15 residues. In nucleotides, the CDR3 is TGTGCCAGCAGCCTCGGGACTAGCTACCACAATGAGCAGTTCTTC. Protein product: CASSLGTSYHNEQFF. The full variable domain, rest sourced from reference TRBV11-2 and TRBJ2-1, is EAGVAQSPRYKIIEKRQSVAFWCNPISGHATLYWYQQILGQGPKLLIQFQNNGVVDDSQLPKDRFSAERLKGVDSTLKIQPAKLEDSAVYLCASSLGTSYHNEQFFGPGTRLTVL.

The chain joins TRBV9 to TRBJ2-2, with 9 bases identical to TRBD1. Germline V gene data show CDR1 as SGDLS and CDR2 as YYNGEE. The CDR3 is 15 residues long. The V gene end was trimmed by 4 bases and the J gene end by 6 bases; junction bases not matched to a gene: 7. The DNA of the CDR3 is TGTGCCAGCAGCCGCACAGGGGGCATATCCGGGGAGCTGTTTTTT. Its translation is CASSRTGGISGELFF.

The chain recombines TRBV30 with TRBJ1-1, with TRBD1 identical over 7 bases. CDR1 is GTSNPN, CDR2 SVGIG, per germline (reference sequence). The CDR3 sequence is 13 residues long. After removal of 4 bases from V and 0 bases from J, the junction contained 2 bases not matched to a gene. CDR3 bases: TGTGCCTGGAACAGGGGCATGAACACTGAAGCTTTCTTT. Encoded protein: CAWNRGMNTEAFF.

This clone was recorded once. The CDR3 loop is CASSVSQGSAYGYTF. The CDR3 DNA is TGTGCCAGTAGTGTATCCCAGGGTTCGGCGTATGGCTACACCTTC. This rearrangement joins TRBV19 to TRBJ1-2; D is possibly TRBD1 (5 bases). Trimming pared 5 bases from V and 5 bases from J, leaving 18 bases between. Germline CDR1 LNHDA, CDR2 SQIVND (reference sequence). The CDR3 runs to 15 residues.

V is TRBV2 and J is TRBJ2-1, with 8 bases identical to TRBD2. Looked up from germline, CDR1 is SNHLY and CDR2 is FYNNEI. Germline trimming cut 10 bases from V and 8 bases from J; bases unmatched to any gene: 13. CDR3 length equals 14 residues. The DNA for the CDR3 is TGTGCCACCGAGGCAAGCGGGAGACGGTATGAGCAGTTCTTC. As protein: CATEASGRRYEQFF.

V is TRBV30 and J is TRBJ1-1; no firm D call. CDR1 and CDR2 from the germline V gene are GTSNPN and SVGIG (reference sequence). This CDR3 is built from 13 residues. Trimming removed 0 bases at V and 0 bases at J, with 5 bases between. The CDR3 region is CAWSVPVNTEAFF. Written as DNA, the CDR3 is TGTGCCTGGAGTGTACCAGTGAACACTGAAGCTTTCTTT. The full variable domain, completed using reference TRBV30 and TRBJ1-1, is SQTIHQWPATLVQPVGSPLSLECTVEGTSNPNLYWYRQAAGRGLQLLFYSVGIGQISSEVPQNLSASRPQDRQFILSSKKLLLSDSGFYLCAWSVPVNTEAFFGQGTRLTVV.

This chain joins TRBV18 and TRBJ1-3; D uncertain. The germline gives CDR1 KGHSH, CDR2 LQKENI. Trimming took 3 bases from V and 9 from J, leaving 15 bases between them. The CDR3 is made up of 14 amino acids. CDR3 sequence reads: CASSPPGLRGTIYF. CDR3 bases: TGTGCCAGCTCACCCCCCGGCCTGCGCGGCACCATATATTTT.

The rearrangement joins TRBV6-5 to TRBJ2-5, with unresolved D. Germline V gives CDR1 MNHEY, CDR2 SVGAGI. CDR3 length equals 14 residues. The V and J ends lost 0 bases and 5 bases respectively, with 10 bases between them. This CDR3 reads CASSYSSPPETQYF. The CDR3 nucleotides are TGTGCCAGCAGTTACTCGAGCCCCCCGGAGACCCAGTACTTC.

The rearrangement joins TRBV3-1 (or the pseudogene TRBV3-2) to TRBJ1-6; no firm D call. V shed 3 bases and J shed 9 bases, with 15 bases lying between them. The CDR3 runs to 15 residues. CDR1 and CDR2 from the germline V gene are LGHDT and YNNKEL (reference sequence). This CDR3 is CASSQFTGPPSPLHF. The DNA of the CDR3 is TGTGCCAGCAGCCAGTTCACTGGGCCGCCTTCACCCCTCCACTTT.

The V call is TRBV27, the J call TRBJ2-7; TRBD1 matches at 9 bases. Trimming at V came to 2 bases and at J to 5 bases, leaving 4 bases not matched to a gene. The CDR3 length is 14 residues. CDR1 and CDR2 from the germline V gene are MNHEY and SMNVEV (reference sequence). The CDR3 coding sequence is TGTGCCAGCAGTTTAGGACAGGGGTTGGACGAGCAGTACTTC. Amino acids: CASSLGQGLDEQYF.

This chain links TRBV29-1 with TRBJ2-3; no firm D call. V was trimmed by 7 bases and J by 5 bases, leaving 16 bases between them. The CDR3 runs to 13 residues. CDR1 is SQVTM, CDR2 ANQGSEA, per germline. CDR3 nucleotide sequence: TGCAGCGCCCGGTCCCCGAGGTTAGATACGCAGTATTTT. Its translation: CSARSPRLDTQYF.

Only one count was recorded for this clone. V and J are TRBV28 and TRBJ1-4; 11 bases agree with TRBD1. CDR3 length: 14 amino acids. Trimming at V came to 6 bases and at J to 7 bases, leaving 4 bases not matched to a gene. Germline lookup yields CDR1 MDHEN and CDR2 SYDVKM. CDR3 nucleotides: TGTGCCAGCAGGTTGGGACAGGGGGGTGAAAAACTGTTTTTT. This sequence encodes CASRLGQGGEKLFF.

This rearrangement joins TRBV2 to TRBJ2-7; 8 bases map to TRBD2. CDR1 is SNHLY and CDR2 is FYNNEI in the germline V gene. V shed 8 bases, J shed 5 bases, and the junction held 8 bases outside the gene matches. CDR3 length: 13 residues. CDR3 in amino acids: CASFRLAGNEQYF. The CDR3 bases are TGTGCCAGCTTCCGGCTAGCGGGTAACGAGCAGTACTTC.

V is TRBV9 and J is TRBJ2-2; the D gene is possibly TRBD2 (6 bases). Trimming removed 6 bases from V and 7 bases from J, with 16 bases in between. This CDR3 has 14 residues. Germline V CDR1 and CDR2: SGDLS, YYNGEE. The CDR3 reads CASTLGGNGGELFF. The CDR3 DNA is TGTGCCAGCACTTTGGGAGGCAACGGCGGGGAGCTGTTTTTT.